This TCR beta chain came from a study of blood T cells in healthy people across ages (dated by TCRdb to between 2014 and 2016). Study-wide context: In model experiments, template switching captured about one uniquely barcoded TCR beta cDNA molecule for every two T cells. The study analyzed two additional independent replicas of 1 million unique cDNA reads from the same blood draw for two donors, one aged 18 to 30 and one aged 80 or older. Age-related changes in TCR beta repertoire diversity were measured in the study by deep sequencing normalized with unique cDNA molecular identifiers. Four age groups were formed from the donors: young (average roughly 16 years), middle-aged (approximately 42), aged (roughly 58) and long-lived (roughly 88). General findings and caveats noted by the study authors: Observed TCR beta diversity per million T cells fell roughly linearly with age, and a significant reduction was already apparent by age approximately 41. Because donor CMV infection status was unknown, age-related changes in expanded clonotypes were potentially confounded. Bulk unsorted PBMC profiling prevented conclusive comparison of naive and antigen-experienced compartments. The percentage of naive T cells measured by flow cytometry correlated strongly with observed TCR beta diversity. Total diversity estimates from one million sequenced T cells were considered lower bounds and underestimates. Compared with the aged group, the long-lived group had more naive CD4+ T cells, fewer expanded clones and increased TCR diversity, suggesting age selection.

This clonotype occurred a few times. This clone's antigen is unknown. No base-level quality is on record; no much larger clone is a single base apart. The protocol used for the library was 5' RACE. Sequenced using an Illumina HiSeq 2500. A second about 6 to 11 cycle PCR used a sample-barcoded 5' primer and a J-beta primer mix. A unique molecular identifier was introduced onto each TCR beta cDNA molecule by a template-switch 5' adaptor carrying 12 random nucleotides. Each sample yielded at least 2.5 million CDR3-containing paired-end reads. The Mint cDNA synthesis kit, primed by a TRBC-specific oligonucleotide, was used to synthesize first-strand cDNA from all RNA. All cDNA was treated with uracil-DNA glycosylase and then went through a first 18-cycle PCR with the universal primers M1SS and BC2_uni_R. Under the source paper's analysis protocol: Each sample was normalized by randomly selecting 1 million high-quality reads, each carrying a distinct molecular identifier. Reads with shared molecular identifiers were discarded instead of being binned into consensus sequences. MiTCR, set to a Q25 quality threshold and the strictest error-elimination algorithm, was used for CDR3 identification, clonotype clustering and error correction. A nonparametric unseen species model using Euler transformation provided a lower-bound estimate of total TCR beta diversity. TCRdb trimmed the raw reads at Q25, called clones with MiXCR and kept productive beta chains. Records with the same CDR3 protein are collapsed into one entry carrying the most frequent genes and DNA. TCRdb's processing, not the authors' own work, is the source of the V and J calls. The sample table contains fewer than 800,000 distinct CDR3 sequences; only one count was recorded for around 25% of them. Clones ranked in the top ten supply just under 9.5% of the sample.

The donors were about 40 Caucasian individuals from Russia, aged roughly 6 to 95 years, who were systemically healthy. Around 10 milliliters of peripheral blood were drawn from each donor into EDTA-treated Vacutainer tubes. Ficoll-Paque density-gradient centrifugation was used to isolate PBMCs, with at least 6.5 million per sample. Total RNA, at least 6 micrograms per sample, was extracted from PBMCs with Trizol reagent. Naive CD45RAhigh/CD27high T cell percentages were measured by flow cytometry on a PBMC aliquot from every donor. The germline V gene supplies CDR1 SGHTA and CDR2 FQGNSA. There are 14 amino acids in the CDR3, from cysteine to phenylalanine inclusive. Only the CDR3 part of the read is kept: 42 bases, read in frame from the first base. The germline ends are 11 bases apart after V is trimmed by 5 bases and J by 0 bases. These same data were also listed under a study on T cells of mothers and their children. As the second study states: Nine systemically healthy Caucasian individuals, comprising three mothers and their six children, were included as donors. cDNA synthesis consumed the entire amount of extracted RNA, loaded at about 1.5 ug RNA in each 15 ul reaction. In the second PCR, sample barcodes and 2-4 random nucleotides were introduced via the M1S primer. Over 8 million TCR beta CDR3 reads came from each mother, compared with about 3 million reads from each child. TCR recombination output is similarly shaped by thymic selection in related and unrelated pairs, with a minor effect exerted by inherited differences. Normalized repertoire overlap in related mother-child pairs was always slightly higher than in unrelated mother-child pairs, but the difference was never significant. No persistent microchimeric T cell clones were detected, at a sensitivity of roughly 100 clones per million clonotypes. To look for features that set related mother-child pairs apart from unrelated individuals, the researchers ran deep NGS to compare the TCR beta repertoires of mothers and children. Mothers averaged about 40 +/- 4 years of age and children averaged around 10 +/- 4 years. After adapter ligation was performed with NEBNext reagents, the libraries were sequenced on an Illumina HiSeq 2000 with 100+100 nt paired-end reads. Mother and child libraries were prepared a month apart and sequenced in separate runs to prevent cross-contamination. Each donor had between roughly 500,000 and 2,200,000 distinct TCR beta clonotypes identified. Naive TCR beta clonotypes were estimated from low-frequency clonotypes matched to each donor's FACS-determined naive share, without sorting.

This TCR was sampled from a boy aged 5-17 years in good health. Sequenced: blood. The chain is encoded by TRBV7-2 joined to TRBJ2-7, with no confident D gene call. The DNA sequence is given as TGTGCCAGCAGCCTTAGGCGAGACTCCTACGAGCAGTACTTC. This encodes CASSLRRDSYEQYF.